A selection of T cell receptor beta chains follows, all from one sample in a study of CD8 T cells in ankylosing spondylitis. TCRdb re-called the 5' RACE reads through MiXCR, storing one row per CDR3 protein. This sample has fewer than 750,000 distinct CDR3 sequences, with around 20% found just once. The sequenced material came from blood, either unsorted or a sorted T cell fraction (not recorded which). The receptors stem from a male donor with ankylosing spondylitis. The CDR3 runs from the conserved cysteine through the conserved F or W. Fields, in order: clone size, V gene, J gene, D gene, CDR3 DNA, CDR3 protein. The D gene is left open where the match is weak. Some rows mark clone size as missing; the rest say once, few, many or name a class of expanded clone.

abundance: NA; v_gene: TRBV29-1; j_gene: TRBJ2-2; d_gene: TRBD1; CDR3nt: TGCAGCGGTTGGACAGGGAACACCGGGGAGCTGTTTTTT; CDR3aa: CSGWTGNTGELFF
abundance: NA; v_gene: TRBV3-1; j_gene: TRBJ2-1; d_gene: TRBD2; CDR3nt: TGTGCCAGCAGCCAAGTAGCCGGGGGGACCTACAATGAGCAGTTCTTC; CDR3aa: CASSQVAGGTYNEQFF
abundance: few; v_gene: TRBV7-9; j_gene: TRBJ1-6; d_gene: TRBD1; CDR3nt: TGTGCCAGCAGCTTATCACAGGGGGCGAATAATTCACCCCTCCACTTT; CDR3aa: CASSLSQGANNSPLHF
abundance: NA; v_gene: TRBV27; j_gene: TRBJ2-1; d_gene: NA; CDR3nt: TGTGCCAGCAGTCTCCTCGACAAATACAATGAGCAGTTCTTC; CDR3aa: CASSLLDKYNEQFF
abundance: few; v_gene: TRBV29-1; j_gene: TRBJ2-7; d_gene: NA; CDR3nt: TGCAGCGTGAGTGGACCCTGGGGCGTCTACGAGCAGTACTTC; CDR3aa: CSVSGPWGVYEQYF
abundance: few; v_gene: TRBV2; j_gene: TRBJ2-7; d_gene: NA; CDR3nt: TGTGCCAGTAATGACCCGGGATCCTACGAGCAGTACTTC; CDR3aa: CASNDPGSYEQYF
abundance: NA; v_gene: TRBV20-1; j_gene: TRBJ2-7; d_gene: TRBD2; CDR3nt: TGCAGTGCTATAGCGGGTTCCTACGAGCAGTACTTC; CDR3aa: CSAIAGSYEQYF
abundance: few; v_gene: TRBV20-1; j_gene: TRBJ1-4; d_gene: NA; CDR3nt: TGCAGTGCTAGGTCGGGGAGGGAAAATGAAAAACTGTTTTTT; CDR3aa: CSARSGRENEKLFF
abundance: few; v_gene: TRBV5-1; j_gene: TRBJ2-7; d_gene: NA; CDR3nt: TGCGCCAGCAGCTTGGAGGGGGGGGTCGGCGACGAGCAGTACTTC; CDR3aa: CASSLEGGVGDEQYF
abundance: NA; v_gene: TRBV7-2; j_gene: TRBJ2-2; d_gene: TRBD1; CDR3nt: TGTGCCAGCAGCGACAGGGCGATGAACACCGGGGAGCTGTTTTTT; CDR3aa: CASSDRAMNTGELFF
abundance: NA; v_gene: TRBV12-3/TRBV12-4; j_gene: TRBJ2-3; d_gene: TRBD2; CDR3nt: TGTGCCAGCAGTTTAGAAGCGGGAGTGTTGTCAGATACGCAGTATTTT; CDR3aa: CASSLEAGVLSDTQYF
abundance: NA; v_gene: TRBV5-1; j_gene: TRBJ2-7; d_gene: NA; CDR3nt: TGCGCCAGCAGCTTGGCCGGGGTTGACTACGAGCAGTACTTC; CDR3aa: CASSLAGVDYEQYF
abundance: NA; v_gene: TRBV12-3/TRBV12-4; j_gene: TRBJ2-5; d_gene: NA; CDR3nt: TGTGCCAGCAGCACAGGGTTTCCCCTTCAAGAGACCCAGTACTTC; CDR3aa: CASSTGFPLQETQYF
abundance: NA; v_gene: TRBV19; j_gene: TRBJ2-7; d_gene: NA; CDR3nt: TGTGCCAGTGGATCGAACTGGGGCTACGAGCAGTACTTC; CDR3aa: CASGSNWGYEQYF
abundance: NA; v_gene: TRBV28; j_gene: TRBJ2-1; d_gene: NA; CDR3nt: TGTGCCAGCAGTTTAGGGATAGGTTTGAGGGAAGGTGAGCAGTTCTTC; CDR3aa: CASSLGIGLREGEQFF
abundance: few; v_gene: TRBV7-9; j_gene: TRBJ2-2; d_gene: NA; CDR3nt: TGTGCCAGCAGCTTAGCTTCCGGGAGCGCGAACACCGGGGAGCTGTTTTTT; CDR3aa: CASSLASGSANTGELFF
abundance: once; v_gene: TRBV20-1; j_gene: TRBJ2-1; d_gene: NA; CDR3nt: TGCAGTGCTAGCGTTTTAGGGGTGGTCAATGAGCAGTTCTTC; CDR3aa: CSASVLGVVNEQFF
abundance: NA; v_gene: TRBV28; j_gene: TRBJ2-3; d_gene: NA; CDR3nt: TGTGCCAGCAGTCTTGACCCATCGGGCTACACAGATACGCAGTATTTT; CDR3aa: CASSLDPSGYTDTQYF
abundance: many; v_gene: TRBV20-1; j_gene: TRBJ1-1; d_gene: NA; CDR3nt: TGCAGTGCTAGAGAAGGTGGGCCCTATGAAGCTTTCTTT; CDR3aa: CSAREGGPYEAFF
abundance: NA; v_gene: TRBV12-3/TRBV12-4; j_gene: TRBJ1-1; d_gene: NA; CDR3nt: TGTGCCAGCAGTTATGCGGGTCTCACTGAAGCTTTCTTT; CDR3aa: CASSYAGLTEAFF
abundance: NA; v_gene: TRBV27; j_gene: TRBJ2-7; d_gene: NA; CDR3nt: TGTGCCAGCAGTTTATCGGCGGGACCCTCCTACGAGCAGTACTTC; CDR3aa: CASSLSAGPSYEQYF
abundance: NA; v_gene: TRBV12-3/TRBV12-4; j_gene: TRBJ1-5; d_gene: NA; CDR3nt: TGTGCCAGCAGTCCCCGTGGACCTTATAGCAATCAGCCCCAGCATTTT; CDR3aa: CASSPRGPYSNQPQHF
abundance: many; v_gene: TRBV3-1; j_gene: TRBJ1-2; d_gene: NA; CDR3nt: TGTGCCAGCAGCCAAGGGGTGGGAGGCCGGAGCGGGGGCTATGGCTACACCTTC; CDR3aa: CASSQGVGGRSGGYGYTF
abundance: few; v_gene: TRBV9; j_gene: TRBJ1-2; d_gene: NA; CDR3nt: TGTGCCAGCAGCGCAAGCCCTCTGGCCGCGGGGGCCTATGGCTACACCTTC; CDR3aa: CASSASPLAAGAYGYTF
abundance: NA; v_gene: TRBV20-1; j_gene: TRBJ2-1; d_gene: TRBD2; CDR3nt: TGCAGTGCTAATAGCGGGAGTTGGAGCAATGAGCAGTTCTTC; CDR3aa: CSANSGSWSNEQFF
abundance: NA; v_gene: TRBV14; j_gene: TRBJ1-2; d_gene: NA; CDR3nt: TGTGCCAGCAGCCACGAAGGCAGGGCATACGGCTACACCTTC; CDR3aa: CASSHEGRAYGYTF
abundance: NA; v_gene: TRBV4-3; j_gene: TRBJ2-7; d_gene: TRBD2; CDR3nt: TGCGCCAGCAGCCGAGGACTAGCGGGAGGGACCGCCTACGAGCAGTACTTC; CDR3aa: CASSRGLAGGTAYEQYF
abundance: NA; v_gene: TRBV6-5; j_gene: TRBJ2-5; d_gene: NA; CDR3nt: TGTGCCAGCAGTACGGATGGGTGGGAGACCCAGTACTTC; CDR3aa: CASSTDGWETQYF
abundance: many; v_gene: TRBV7-2; j_gene: TRBJ1-1; d_gene: NA; CDR3nt: TGTGCCAGCAGCTTAGCGCTAGGCCCACTCACTGAAGCTTTCTTT; CDR3aa: CASSLALGPLTEAFF
abundance: many; v_gene: TRBV29-1; j_gene: TRBJ1-1; d_gene: NA; CDR3nt: TGCAGCGTTGAAGAAAGCGATACTGAAGCTTTCTTT; CDR3aa: CSVEESDTEAFF
abundance: many; v_gene: TRBV12-3/TRBV12-4; j_gene: TRBJ1-1; d_gene: NA; CDR3nt: TGTGCCAGCAGTCTCCAGGGGCGGGGCACTGAAGCTTTCTTT; CDR3aa: CASSLQGRGTEAFF
abundance: NA; v_gene: TRBV12-3/TRBV12-4; j_gene: TRBJ2-7; d_gene: TRBD2; CDR3nt: TGTGCCAGCAGTCCAATAGCGGGAGGGGTGTACGAGCAGTACTTC; CDR3aa: CASSPIAGGVYEQYF
abundance: few; v_gene: TRBV7-6; j_gene: TRBJ2-7; d_gene: NA; CDR3nt: TGTGCCAGCAGCTCTAGAGGGGTCTACGAGCAGTACTTC; CDR3aa: CASSSRGVYEQYF
abundance: NA; v_gene: TRBV6-6; j_gene: TRBJ2-3; d_gene: NA; CDR3nt: TGTGCCAGCAGTCCCCGGGGCTGGGGAGCGCAGTATTTT; CDR3aa: CASSPRGWGAQYF
abundance: few; v_gene: TRBV12-3/TRBV12-4; j_gene: TRBJ1-2; d_gene: NA; CDR3nt: TGTGCCAGCAGTTGGCTTCGGGGGGGGGTGCAGGATGGCTACACCTTC; CDR3aa: CASSWLRGGVQDGYTF
abundance: NA; v_gene: TRBV7-9; j_gene: TRBJ2-2; d_gene: NA; CDR3nt: TGTGCCAGCAGCCCCCGGGTAGGGGGTCGAAGCACCGGGGAGCTGTTTTTT; CDR3aa: CASSPRVGGRSTGELFF
abundance: NA; v_gene: TRBV20-1; j_gene: TRBJ2-1; d_gene: NA; CDR3nt: TGCAGTGCTAGAGACCTCAGGGCAGGGGTCTACAATGAGCAGTTCTTC; CDR3aa: CSARDLRAGVYNEQFF
abundance: NA; v_gene: TRBV9; j_gene: TRBJ2-7; d_gene: TRBD1; CDR3nt: TGTGCCAGCAGCGTAGCTGGGACAGGGCGACACGAGCAGTACTTC; CDR3aa: CASSVAGTGRHEQYF
abundance: many; v_gene: TRBV4-1; j_gene: TRBJ2-4; d_gene: TRBD1; CDR3nt: TGCGCCAGCAGTCCACTACAGGGGGCCAAAAACATTCAGTACTTC; CDR3aa: CASSPLQGAKNIQYF
abundance: NA; v_gene: TRBV5-1; j_gene: TRBJ1-1; d_gene: NA; CDR3nt: TGCGCCAGCAGCTTTCAGGTGAACATGGAAGCTTTCTTT; CDR3aa: CASSFQVNMEAFF
abundance: NA; v_gene: TRBV2; j_gene: TRBJ2-2; d_gene: TRBD1; CDR3nt: TGTGCCAGCAGTTTGGCAGGGGGCTCCTACACCGGGGAGCTGTTTTTT; CDR3aa: CASSLAGGSYTGELFF
abundance: NA; v_gene: TRBV18; j_gene: TRBJ1-1; d_gene: NA; CDR3nt: TGTGCCAGCTCACCACATCCAAGTGAAGCTTTCTTT; CDR3aa: CASSPHPSEAFF
abundance: NA; v_gene: TRBV4-2; j_gene: TRBJ2-1; d_gene: NA; CDR3nt: TGTGCCAGCAGCCCCGAGCAGTACAATGAGCAGTTCTTC; CDR3aa: CASSPEQYNEQFF
abundance: many; v_gene: TRBV12-3/TRBV12-4; j_gene: TRBJ1-2; d_gene: NA; CDR3nt: TGTGCCAGCAGCCCGGCGGGGGACTATGGCTACACCTTC; CDR3aa: CASSPAGDYGYTF
abundance: NA; v_gene: TRBV24-1; j_gene: TRBJ2-1; d_gene: TRBD2; CDR3nt: TGTGCCACCAGTGATTGGACTAGCGGGAGCAATGAGCAGTTCTTC; CDR3aa: CATSDWTSGSNEQFF
abundance: few; v_gene: TRBV25-1; j_gene: TRBJ2-3; d_gene: NA; CDR3nt: TGTGCCAGCAGTGAGCTACAGACTAGCACAGATACGCAGTATTTT; CDR3aa: CASSELQTSTDTQYF